The clone carrying this T cell receptor beta chain showed up many times. V lost 0 bases and J 6 bases, leaving 6 bases between the germline ends. This CDR3 is built from 12 residues. Germline CDR1 SGHRS, CDR2 YFSETQ. Primed by a sample-barcoded 5' primer and a J-beta primer mix, a second PCR proceeded for about 6 to 11 cycles. A single record per CDR3 protein comes from TCRdb applying MiXCR to the 5' RACE reads. The table has around 780,000 distinct CDR3 sequences, around 24% seen once; the top ten hold 3%. This record comes from a study of blood T cells in healthy people across ages. The same sample was also used in a study of T cells of mothers and their children.

This chain uses TRBV5-1 with TRBJ1-2, with D maybe TRBD1 (5 bases). This TCR was sampled from a boy between 10 and 17 years old in good health. Sequencing input: blood. Written as DNA, the CDR3 is TGCGCCAGCAGCTTGGAAGGGGATGGCTACACCTTC. Translation: CASSLEGDGYTF.